This TCR beta chain was documented in a study of human T cells and chemical hapten exposure. The library attached unique molecular identifiers to individual cDNA molecules. One entry per CDR3 protein, called by TCRdb with MiXCR from the RACE reads. The table lists around 120,000 distinct CDR3 sequences, around an eighth of them singletons, with approximately 1.4% in the top ten. This clonotype was counted ten times or more. V lost 5 bases and J lost 1, with 11 bases in between. This CDR3 has 14 amino acids. The V gene's germline CDR1 is SGHTA and CDR2 FQGNSA. Sample time point: patch test 1, 2 weeks after DPC sensitization. Treatment indicated: therapeutic diphenylcyclopropenone sensitization with weekly scalp DPC. Unfractionated whole blood was the source of the extracted total RNA.

This TCR was recovered from a woman in her forties or fifties with alopecia areata. Some clones in this sample may be carry-over from other donors' samples. The material was whole blood, obtained in connection with sensitization to the hapten diphenylcyclopropenone (DPC). The chain employs TRBV7-2 and TRBJ1-1, with unresolved D. The DNA for the CDR3 is TGTGCCAGCAGCCCCACCCTAAGGAACACTGAAGCTTTCTTT. Translating gives CASSPTLRNTEAFF.